Given below is one T cell receptor (beta chain) in context. What it recognizes is unknown. The CDR3 end is not reached by the read, which stops 3 residues before it; the germline J gene fills it in. The table came from immunoSEQ multiplex PCR; TCRdb's copy has only in-frame clones and leaves some out. The sample has 45,000 to 50,000 clones, and its top ten clones hold about a third. This CDR3 comprises 15 residues. Looked up from germline, CDR1 is KGHSH and CDR2 is LQKENI. J lost 6 bases, V lost 1 base, and 6 bases had no gene match. This entry belongs to a study of T cells in women clearing cervical HPV infection. Background on the study: Women with histologically confirmed HPV16-related CIN3 or worse, 2 with invasive cancer, served as cases.

Findings and limits, study-wide: TRBV6-7 abundance was lower in cases than controls (around 0.11% versus 0.15%).

The sequenced sample consisted of blood buffy coat. The chain links TRBV18 to TRBJ2-7, with 10 bases identical to TRBD1. This sequence was found in a woman aged 18-70 years with a cervical HPV16 infection that either progressed to CIN3+ or cleared (not recorded which). The part of the CDR3 DNA that was read is TGTGCCAGCTCACCACGCGCGACAGGGGGCGGCGAG. This translates into CASSPRATGGGE. The whole CDR3 protein reads CASSPRATGGGEQYF.